This TCR beta chain was sequenced in a study of T cells in AML relapse after transplant (dated 2019 in TCRdb). In terms of the full investigation: Remission controls were clinically matched patients who maintained long-term complete remission with more than 3 years of follow-up. Remission samples were obtained from bone marrow collected about 1 year after HSCT from patients in whom complete remission was maintained. This retrospective study examined inhibitory receptor expression and TCR repertoires of bone marrow T cells in patients who received allogeneic HSCT for myeloid malignancy.

Between the V and J ends, shortened by 10 bases and 2 bases respectively, the junction contains 20 bases. Reading the germline V gene gives CDR1 SNHLY and CDR2 FYNNEI. The CDR3 holds 15 amino acids from the cysteine to the phenylalanine. Only the CDR3 DNA is retained, 45 bases long and in frame from the first base. Library method: PCR. A modified RACE PCR protocol, not multiplex PCR, was used to amplify TCR alpha and beta chains from RNA. Libraries were sequenced on an Illumina MiSeq, and raw reads were demultiplexed by sample-specific barcode combinations. Per the source publication's procedure: TCR clonotypes were identified from the sequencing reads using MiXCR software. TCRdb reprocessing: public reads trimmed at Q25 with fastp, clones called with MiXCR, in-frame beta chains kept. Identical CDR3 proteins give one entry, which carries the most common genes and DNA. The V and J calls were not made by the authors but by TCRdb's processing. This sample holds under 4,000 distinct CDR3 sequences; 9.5% to 12% were observed only once. The ten largest make up roughly 32% of the sample.

Note on this clonotype: Its antigen specificity is not known. Within one base of it there is no much larger clone, and no base qualities were kept.

Broad study findings and their caveats: Very few samples underpinned the TCR repertoire comparisons, and for unsorted bone marrow each group had only a few individuals.

This sequence uses TRBV2 and TRBJ1-1, with no D gene named confidently. The sequences come from bone marrow, either the whole sample or a sorted T cell fraction (not recorded which), collected in complete remission. The sequence came from a human donor who had a stem cell transplant for acute myeloid leukemia. It is possible that, after a transplant, some T cells come from the graft donor. CDR3 reads: CATTREGGINTEAFF. The DNA sequence is given as TGTGCCACCACTCGTGAGGGAGGTATTAACACTGAAGCTTTCTTT.